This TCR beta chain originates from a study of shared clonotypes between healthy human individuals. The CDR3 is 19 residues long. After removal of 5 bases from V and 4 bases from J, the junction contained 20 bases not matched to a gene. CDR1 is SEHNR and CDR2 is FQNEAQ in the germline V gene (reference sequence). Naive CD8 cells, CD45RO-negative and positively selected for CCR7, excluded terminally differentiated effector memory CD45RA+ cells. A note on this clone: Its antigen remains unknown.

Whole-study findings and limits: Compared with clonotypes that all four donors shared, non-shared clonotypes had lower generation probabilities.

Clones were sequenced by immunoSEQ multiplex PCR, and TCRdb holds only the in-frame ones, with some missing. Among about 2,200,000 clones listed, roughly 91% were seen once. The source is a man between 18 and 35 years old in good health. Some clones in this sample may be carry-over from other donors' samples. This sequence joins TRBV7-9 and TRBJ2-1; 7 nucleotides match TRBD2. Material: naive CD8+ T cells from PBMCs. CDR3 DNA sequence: TGTGCCAGCAGCATTTATAGGGCGGGAGAGCGGTTGGGATACAATGAGCAGTTCTTC. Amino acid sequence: CASSIYRAGERLGYNEQFF. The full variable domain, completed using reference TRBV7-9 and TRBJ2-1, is DTGVSQNPRHKITKRGQNVTFRCDPISEHNRLYWYRQTLGQGPEFLTYFQNEAQLEKSRLLSDRFSAERPKGSFSTLEIQRTEQGDSAMYLCASSIYRAGERLGYNEQFFGPGTRLTVL.